This T cell receptor (beta chain) comes out of a study of cytomegalovirus exposure and HLA in healthy donors. Study background: The same platform was used for the 130 or so validation repertoires as for the 650 to 800 first-cohort repertoires, as reported in a later analysis.

Study-wide points: The classifier reportedly diagnosed cytomegalovirus status with high sensitivity and specificity.

Trimming removed 6 bases at V and 0 bases at J, with 9 bases between. The length of the CDR3 is 13 residues. Germline CDR1 and CDR2: SQVTM and ANQGSEA. With respect to this clone: Its antigen is still unknown.

The protocol was immunoSEQ multiplex PCR, while the TCRdb copy is restricted to in-frame clones and leaves out a portion. The sample has roughly 220,000 clones, about 93% seen once. V is TRBV29-1 and J is TRBJ1-3; the D is unclear. The sample taken for sequencing was PBMCs. The sequence came from a woman under 30 in good health and CMV-seronegative. The CDR3 reads CSVGLLSGNTIYF. CDR3 DNA sequence: TGCAGCGTCGGTCTGCTCTCTGGAAACACCATATATTTT.